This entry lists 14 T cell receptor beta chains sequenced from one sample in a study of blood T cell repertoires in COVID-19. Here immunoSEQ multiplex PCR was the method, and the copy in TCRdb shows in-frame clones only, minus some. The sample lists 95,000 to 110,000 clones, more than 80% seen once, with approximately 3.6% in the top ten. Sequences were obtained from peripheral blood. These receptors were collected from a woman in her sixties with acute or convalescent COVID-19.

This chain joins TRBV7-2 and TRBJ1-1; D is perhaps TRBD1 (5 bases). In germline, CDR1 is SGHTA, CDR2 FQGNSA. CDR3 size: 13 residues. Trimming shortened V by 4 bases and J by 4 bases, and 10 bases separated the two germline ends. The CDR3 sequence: CASSSRVGTEAFF. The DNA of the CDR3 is TGTGCCAGCAGCTCCAGGGTGGGCACTGAAGCTTTCTTT.

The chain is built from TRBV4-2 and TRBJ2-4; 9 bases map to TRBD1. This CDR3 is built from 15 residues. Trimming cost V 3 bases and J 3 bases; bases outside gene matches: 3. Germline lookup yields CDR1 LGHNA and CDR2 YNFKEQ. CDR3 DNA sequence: TGTGCCAGCAGCCAGACAGGGGGAGACAAAAACATTCAGTACTTC. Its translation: CASSQTGGDKNIQYF.

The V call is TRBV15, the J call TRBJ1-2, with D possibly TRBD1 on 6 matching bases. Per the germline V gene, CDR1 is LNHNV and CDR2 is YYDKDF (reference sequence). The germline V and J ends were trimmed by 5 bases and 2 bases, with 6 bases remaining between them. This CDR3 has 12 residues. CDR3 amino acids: CATSGGNYGYTF. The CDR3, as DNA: TGTGCCACCAGCGGGGGCAACTATGGCTACACCTTC.

The CDR3 loop is CASSSGQGPYGYTF. As DNA, the CDR3 is TGTGCCAGCAGTTCCGGACAGGGGCCATATGGCTACACCTTC. The chain couples TRBV6-5 to TRBJ1-2; 9 bases agree with TRBD1. Trimming cost V 4 bases and J 5 bases; bases outside gene matches: 5. The CDR3 spans 14 residues. Germline V gene lookup returns CDR1 MNHEY and CDR2 SVGAGI.

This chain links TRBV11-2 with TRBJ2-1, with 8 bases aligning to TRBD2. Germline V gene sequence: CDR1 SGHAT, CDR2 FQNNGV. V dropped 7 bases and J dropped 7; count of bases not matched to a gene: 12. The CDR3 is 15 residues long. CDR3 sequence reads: CASNLYGRGENEQFF. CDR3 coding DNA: TGTGCCAGCAACCTTTACGGGAGGGGGGAGAATGAGCAGTTCTTC.

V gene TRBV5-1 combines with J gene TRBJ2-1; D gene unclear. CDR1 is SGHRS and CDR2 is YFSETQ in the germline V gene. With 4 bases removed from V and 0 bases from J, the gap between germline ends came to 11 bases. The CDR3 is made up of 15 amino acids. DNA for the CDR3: TGCGCCAGCAGCAATCACTCGAGCTCCTACAATGAGCAGTTCTTC. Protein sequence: CASSNHSSSYNEQFF.

The CDR3 region has the DNA TGTGCCACCAGTGGACTTGGCCTCTACAATGAGCAGTTCTTC. Amino acid sequence: CATSGLGLYNEQFF. V gene TRBV24-1 combines with J gene TRBJ2-1; D unclear. The germline V and J ends were trimmed by 5 bases and 3 bases, with 10 bases remaining between them. Germline V gene data show CDR1 as KGHDR and CDR2 as SFDVKD. The CDR3 sequence is 14 residues long.

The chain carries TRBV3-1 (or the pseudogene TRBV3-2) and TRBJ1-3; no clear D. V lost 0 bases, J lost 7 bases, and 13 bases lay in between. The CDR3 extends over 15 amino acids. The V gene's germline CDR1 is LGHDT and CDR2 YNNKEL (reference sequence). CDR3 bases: TGTGCCAGCAGCCAAGACAGGTTGATTCAGAACACCATATATTTT. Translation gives CASSQDRLIQNTIYF.

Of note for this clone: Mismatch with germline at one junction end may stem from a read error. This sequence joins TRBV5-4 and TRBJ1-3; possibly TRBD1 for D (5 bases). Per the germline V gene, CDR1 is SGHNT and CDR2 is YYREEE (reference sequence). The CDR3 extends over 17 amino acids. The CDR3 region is CASSPTRLRGLGDTIYF. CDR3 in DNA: TGTGCCAGCAGCCCTACCCGGTTACGGGGACTTGGAGACACCATATATTTT.

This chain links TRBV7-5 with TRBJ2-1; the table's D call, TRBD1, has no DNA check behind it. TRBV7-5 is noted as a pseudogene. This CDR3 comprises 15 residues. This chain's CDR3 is CARSLGAIQDNEQFF. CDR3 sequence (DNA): TGTGCCAGAAGCTTAGGCGCCATCCAGGACAATGAGCAGTTCTTC.

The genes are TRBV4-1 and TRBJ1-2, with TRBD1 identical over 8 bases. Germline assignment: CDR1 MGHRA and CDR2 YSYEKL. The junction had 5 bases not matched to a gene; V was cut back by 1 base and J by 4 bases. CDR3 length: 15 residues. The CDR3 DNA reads TGCGCCAGCAGCCAAGGACAGGGGAATTTCTATGGCTACACCTTC. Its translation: CASSQGQGNFYGYTF.

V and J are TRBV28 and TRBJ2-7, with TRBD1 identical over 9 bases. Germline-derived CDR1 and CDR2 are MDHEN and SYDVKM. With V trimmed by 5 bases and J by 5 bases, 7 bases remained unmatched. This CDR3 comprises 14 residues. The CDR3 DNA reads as TGTGCCAGCAGTGGACAGGGGCATGTGAACGAGCAGTACTTC. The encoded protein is CASSGQGHVNEQYF.

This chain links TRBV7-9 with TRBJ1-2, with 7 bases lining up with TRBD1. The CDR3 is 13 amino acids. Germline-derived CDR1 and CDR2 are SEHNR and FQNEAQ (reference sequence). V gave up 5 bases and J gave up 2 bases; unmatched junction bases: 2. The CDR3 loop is CASSPDRNYGYTF. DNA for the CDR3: TGTGCCAGCAGCCCGGACAGGAACTATGGCTACACCTTC.

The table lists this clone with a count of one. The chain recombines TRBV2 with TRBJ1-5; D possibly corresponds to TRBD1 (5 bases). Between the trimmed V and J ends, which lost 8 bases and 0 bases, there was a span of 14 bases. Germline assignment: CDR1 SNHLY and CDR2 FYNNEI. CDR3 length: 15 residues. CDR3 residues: CASGGQGNSNQPQHF. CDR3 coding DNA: TGTGCCAGCGGCGGCCAGGGTAATAGCAATCAGCCCCAGCATTTT.